This T cell receptor beta chain was recovered during a study of blood T cell repertoires in COVID-19. Study overall: Samples representing acute and convalescent COVID-19 were sourced from the United States, Italy and Spain. Sample material is recorded as cDNA or gDNA derived from T cells, B-cell-depleted T cells, or PBMCs.

This CDR3 spans 14 amino acids. Per the germline V gene, CDR1 is MNHEY and CDR2 is SVGAGI. Between the trimmed V and J ends, which lost 11 bases and 7 bases, there was a span of 20 bases. This clone has just a few counts. As handled by the study authors: Reference gene primer amplification in the assay estimated nucleated cell counts. The table came from immunoSEQ multiplex PCR; TCRdb's copy has only in-frame clones and leaves some out. That table supplies the V and J calls and clone size; D and trimming were determined from the DNA. The sample consists of approximately 13,000 clones, 70% to 90% of them appearing once.

The V gene is TRBV6-5, the J gene TRBJ1-4; no firm D call. Sequencing was carried out using peripheral blood. This receptor was taken from a human donor with active COVID-19. The donor label of this sample is uncertain. CDR3: CAADVAFGSEKLFF. CDR3 in DNA: TGTGCCGCCGATGTAGCGTTCGGTAGTGAAAAACTGTTTTTT.